This T cell receptor beta chain was recovered during a study of response to subunit inactivated influenza vaccine. TCRdb used MiXCR to reprocess the RT-PCR reads, holding one entry per CDR3 protein. The table lists about 170,000 distinct CDR3 sequences, more than 10% of them singletons. The CDR3 is 15 residues long. Germline V CDR1 and CDR2: SNHLY, FYNNEI. The germline V and J ends were trimmed by 7 bases and 6 bases, with 19 bases remaining between them. This clonotype turned up a few times. This sample also belongs to another study, concerning T cells expressing NK-cell markers. From that study: The TCR beta cDNA came from 5'RACE template switching with UMIs. Among the eight sequenced donors, seven tested HCMV-seropositive and one tested seronegative. Also leading the CD3+CD56-NKG2C+ fraction in a few donors were these clonotypes. Certain NKG2C+ T cell clones were expanded, and their HCMV specificity remained unclear.

The source of this sequence is a man between 45 and 60 years old who received an inactivated influenza vaccine. This chain joins TRBV2 and TRBJ2-1; no reliable D call. The source material was CD8+ T cells sorted from PBMCs, sampled 12 days after vaccination. CDR3 in amino acids: CASTGFGTLINEQFF. The CDR3 DNA reads as TGTGCCAGCACGGGCTTCGGTACACTAATCAATGAGCAGTTCTTC.